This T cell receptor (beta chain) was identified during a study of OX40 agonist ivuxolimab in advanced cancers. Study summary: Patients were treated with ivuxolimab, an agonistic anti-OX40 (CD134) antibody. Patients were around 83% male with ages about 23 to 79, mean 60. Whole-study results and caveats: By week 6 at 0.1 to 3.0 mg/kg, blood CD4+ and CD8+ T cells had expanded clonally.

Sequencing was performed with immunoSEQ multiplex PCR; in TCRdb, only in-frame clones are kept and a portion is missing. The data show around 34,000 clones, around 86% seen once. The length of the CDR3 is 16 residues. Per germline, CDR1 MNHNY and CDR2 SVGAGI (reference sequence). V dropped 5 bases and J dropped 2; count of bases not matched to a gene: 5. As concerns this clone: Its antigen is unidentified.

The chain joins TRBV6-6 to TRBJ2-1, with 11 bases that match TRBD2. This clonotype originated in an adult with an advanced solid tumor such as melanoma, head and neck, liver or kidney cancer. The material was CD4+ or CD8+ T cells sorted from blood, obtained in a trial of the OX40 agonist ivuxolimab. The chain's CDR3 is CASSTGTSGAYNEQFF. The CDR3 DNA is TGTGCCAGCAGTACCGGGACTAGCGGAGCCTACAATGAGCAGTTCTTC.